This T cell receptor (beta chain) was observed in a study of T cells in Graves' hyperthyroidism and ophthalmopathy. V dropped 2 bases and J dropped 5 bases, with 13 bases sitting between them. The CDR3 consists of 15 residues. CDR1 SEHNR and CDR2 FQNEAQ come from the germline V gene (reference sequence). This clonotype was observed at least ten times. Researchers amplified the TCR beta CDR3 regions from RNA transcripts. The HTBI set primed first-round TCR CDR3 RT-PCR. In TCRdb, the multiplex PCR reads were re-called with MiXCR into one record per CDR3 protein. Here the sample spans roughly 510,000 distinct CDR3 sequences, around 20% being singletons.

Sample: blood. The chain recombines TRBV7-9 with TRBJ2-4; D is perhaps TRBD1 (5 bases). The source of this sequence is a man aged 18 to 29 with Graves' hyperthyroidism. CDR3 DNA: TGTGCCAGCAGCTTACAGGGCGCTCTGGAAAACATTCAGTACTTC. This sequence encodes CASSLQGALENIQYF.